This T cell receptor beta chain was obtained from a study of cytomegalovirus exposure and HLA in healthy donors. General study points: In a later analysis, a missense DCLRE1C variant was linked to TCR beta V- and J-gene trimming. 150 or so TCR beta chains were listed as cytomegalovirus-associated. The study assumed roughly uniform donor sequencing depth for presence/absence analyses.

The primer mix had 60 Vbeta and 13 Jbeta primers. How the authors handled the data: As a later analysis found, there were 80 million or so unique TCR beta chains, of which roughly 11 million were shared. Sequenced by immunoSEQ multiplex PCR; TCRdb stores in-frame clones only, minus some. The DNA was the basis for D and trimming; V, J and clone size are from that table. The sample lists approximately 170,000 clones; 79% were seen once. The V end was cut by 2 bases, the J end by 4 bases, with 12 bases between. Germline V gene data show CDR1 as MNHNS and CDR2 as SASEGT. The CDR3 length is 15 residues. As to this clone: Its specificity is not known.

This sequence was found in a woman under 30 in good health and CMV-seronegative. Sequenced sample: PBMCs. The genes are TRBV6-1 and TRBJ1-5; possible D gene TRBD1, 5 bases. CDR3 sequence reads: CASSEMTAGNQPQHF. The CDR3 nucleotides read TGTGCCAGCAGTGAAATGACGGCAGGGAATCAGCCCCAGCATTTT.